This T cell receptor beta chain was documented in a study of OX40 agonist ivuxolimab in advanced cancers. Study-level background: Ivuxolimab, which targeted the costimulatory receptor OX40 (CD134), was an agonistic, fully human IgG2 monoclonal antibody. Of the approximately 50 patients in dose escalation, about 20 had hepatocellular carcinoma, around 15 had melanoma, 9 had renal cell carcinoma and 9 had head and neck cancer. Three dose-escalation patients achieved partial responses, one with hepatocellular carcinoma and two with cutaneous melanoma. Intravenous ivuxolimab was administered to patients every 2 weeks at six dose levels: 0.01, 0.1, 0.3, 1.5, 3 and 10 mg/kg. Peripheral TCRbeta sequencing aimed to test whether ivuxolimab altered TCR sequence diversity and caused clonal T-cell expansion. The monotherapy dose-escalation portion (N of about 50 patients) of the phase I ivuxolimab trial is reported in the paper. The dose-escalation cohort was 82.7% male with a mean age of approximately 59 years, ranging from about 23 to 85. Prior anti-PD-1, anti-PD-L1 or anti-CTLA-4 therapy was permitted, and about two fifths of dose-escalation patients had received checkpoint inhibitors. Results and caveats for the whole study, not just this receptor: At doses from 0.1 to 3.0 mg/kg, clonal expansion was seen in both CD4+ and CD8+ blood T cells between baseline and week 6. Which antigens the clonally expanded peripheral T cells were specific for was not determined. After ivuxolimab, expanded clones were on average more numerous among CD8+ T cells than among CD4+ T cells. In the 0.1-3.0 mg/kg groups, partial responders were among the patients with the lowest normalized peripheral clonal expansion, particularly in CD8+ T cells. Low levels of normalized T-cell clonal expansion were also seen in some patients who did not respond.

Patients with autoimmune disease history or receiving systemic immunosuppression were excluded from the trial. Peripheral blood for TCR sequencing was collected from all dose cohorts at baseline, on cycle 4 day 1, and on cycle 7 day 1. The samples were taken from a phase I, first-in-human, multicenter, open-label dose-escalation trial of ivuxolimab. The trial enrolled adults with locally advanced or metastatic head and neck squamous cell, hepatocellular, melanoma or renal cell carcinoma. Before TCR sequencing, CD4+ and CD8+ T cells were separately sorted from peripheral blood. Comment on this clone: The antigen this receptor binds is unknown. Nothing much larger sits one base from this clone, and base qualities are not available.

To sequence the TCRbeta CDR3 region, genomic DNA was isolated from the sorted cells. TCRbeta CDR3 regions were sequenced using the immunoSEQ Assay. Imported from immuneACCESS, the table was reduced by TCRdb to in-frame sequences with V and J called. These copies leave out some clones; in studies compared against another copy, an unresolved V gene accounts for under half, and the cause of the remainder is not known. The sample table contains 35,000 to 45,000 clones; only one count was recorded for around 90% of them. The ten largest clones capture about 17% of the sample. The clonotype originates from an adult with an advanced solid tumor such as melanoma, head and neck, liver or kidney cancer. The sequencing used CD4+ or CD8+ T cells sorted from blood, collected in a trial of the OX40 agonist ivuxolimab.

For the CDR3, the sequence is CATLTRGTETQYF. The sequenced DNA: TGTGCCACCTTAACCAGGGGAACAGAGACCCAGTACTTC. The rearrangement combines TRBV15 with TRBJ2-5; perhaps TRBD1 is the D gene, with 6 bases matching. The germline V gene (reference sequence) specifies LNHNV as CDR1 and YYDKDF as CDR2. The CDR3, from cysteine to phenylalanine, totals 13 residues. Only the CDR3 part of the read is kept: 39 bases, read in frame from the first base. Trimming removed 8 bases from V and 4 bases from J, leaving 14 bases between the germline ends.